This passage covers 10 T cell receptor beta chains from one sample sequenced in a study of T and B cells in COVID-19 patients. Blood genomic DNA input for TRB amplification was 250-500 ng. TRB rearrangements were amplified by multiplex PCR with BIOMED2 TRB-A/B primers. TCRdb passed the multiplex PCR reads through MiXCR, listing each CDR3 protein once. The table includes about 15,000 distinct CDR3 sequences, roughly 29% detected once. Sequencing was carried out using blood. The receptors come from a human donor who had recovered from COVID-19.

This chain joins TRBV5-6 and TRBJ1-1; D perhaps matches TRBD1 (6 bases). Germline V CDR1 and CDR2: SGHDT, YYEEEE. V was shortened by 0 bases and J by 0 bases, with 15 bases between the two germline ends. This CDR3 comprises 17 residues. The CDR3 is CASSLAPWGAVNTEAFF. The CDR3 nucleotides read TGTGCCAGCAGCTTGGCCCCGTGGGGGGCCGTGAACACTGAAGCTTTCTTT.

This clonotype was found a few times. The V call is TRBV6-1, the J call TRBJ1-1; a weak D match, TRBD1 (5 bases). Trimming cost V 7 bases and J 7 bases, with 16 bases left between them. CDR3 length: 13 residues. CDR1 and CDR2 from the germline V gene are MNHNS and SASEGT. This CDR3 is CASTRQGVLEAFF. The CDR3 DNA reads TGTGCCAGCACCCGTCAGGGTGTTCTTGAAGCTTTCTTT.

The CDR3 nucleotides read TGTGCCAGCAGCACAGTTAACTATGGCTACACCTTC. It yields the protein CASSTVNYGYTF. J is TRBJ1-2 and V is TRBV11-1; no definite D call. Germline-derived CDR1 and CDR2 are SGHAT and FQDESV (reference sequence). The CDR3 sequence is 12 residues long. Trimming took off 5 bases at V and 1 base at J, with 5 bases between the two ends.

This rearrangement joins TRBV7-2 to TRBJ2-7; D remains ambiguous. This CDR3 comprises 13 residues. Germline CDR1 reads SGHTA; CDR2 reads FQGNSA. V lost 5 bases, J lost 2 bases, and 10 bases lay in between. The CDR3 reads CASSPTGPYEQYF. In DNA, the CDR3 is TGTGCCAGCAGCCCTACTGGCCCCTACGAGCAGTACTTC.

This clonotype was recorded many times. CDR3 amino acids: CASSPSRVYEQYF. The CDR3 nucleotides read TGTGCCAGCAGTCCCTCGAGGGTCTACGAGCAGTACTTC. The chain combines TRBV27 with TRBJ2-7; D possibly corresponds to TRBD2 (5 bases). CDR3 length: 13 residues. Trimming cost V 5 bases and J 3 bases, with 11 bases left between them. The V gene's germline CDR1 is MNHEY and CDR2 SMNVEV (reference sequence).

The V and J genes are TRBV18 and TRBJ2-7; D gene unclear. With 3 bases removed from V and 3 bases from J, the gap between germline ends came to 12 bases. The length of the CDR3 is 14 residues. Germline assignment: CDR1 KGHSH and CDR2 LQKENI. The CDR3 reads CASSPPPPLYEQYF. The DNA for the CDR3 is TGTGCCAGCTCACCCCCCCCCCCCCTCTACGAGCAGTACTTC.

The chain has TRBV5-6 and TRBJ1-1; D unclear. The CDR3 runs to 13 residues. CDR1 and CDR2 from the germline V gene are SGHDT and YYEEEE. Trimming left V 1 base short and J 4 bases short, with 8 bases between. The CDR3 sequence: CASSLTGRTEAFF. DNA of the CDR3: TGTGCCAGCAGCTTGACGGGTCGCACTGAAGCTTTCTTT.

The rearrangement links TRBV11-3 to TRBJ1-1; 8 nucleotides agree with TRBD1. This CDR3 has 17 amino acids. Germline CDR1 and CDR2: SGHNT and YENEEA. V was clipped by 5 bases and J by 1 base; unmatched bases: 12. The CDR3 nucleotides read TGTGCCAGCAGCCCCGGACAGGGTGAAGGGGCGAACACTGAAGCTTTCTTT. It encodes CASSPGQGEGANTEAFF.

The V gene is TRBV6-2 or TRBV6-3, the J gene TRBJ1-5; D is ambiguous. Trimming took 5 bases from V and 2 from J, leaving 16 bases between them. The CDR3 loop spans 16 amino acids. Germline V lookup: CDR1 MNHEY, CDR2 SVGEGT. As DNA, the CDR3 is TGTGCCAGCAGTCAATTCCTGACCGGTGGCAATCAGCCCCAGCATTTT. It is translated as CASSQFLTGGNQPQHF.

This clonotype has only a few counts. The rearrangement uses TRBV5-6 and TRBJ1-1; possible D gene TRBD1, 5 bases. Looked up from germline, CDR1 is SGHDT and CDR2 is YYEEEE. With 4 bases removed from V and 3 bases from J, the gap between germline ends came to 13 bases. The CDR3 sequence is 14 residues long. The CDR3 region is CASSPYPGYTEAFF. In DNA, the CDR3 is TGTGCCAGCAGCCCCTACCCAGGGTACACTGAAGCTTTCTTT.